The clone carrying this T cell receptor beta chain was seen a few times. Its antigen is not known. An end of the junction does not agree with germline; a read error may underlie this. Per the germline V gene, CDR1 is MNHEY and CDR2 is SMNVEV (reference sequence). This CDR3 contains 17 residues. These data belong to a study of regulatory T cells in long-lasting Graves disease. General study results and limits: Persistent disease was associated with favored TRBV28 usage and with favored use of TRBJ1-2 and TRBJ2-5.

This sample's time point: newly diagnosed GD, antithyroid drugs for less than 3 months. RNA from PBMCs was the source of the TCR library. Blood from the periphery, about 9 milliliters in all, was drawn into EDTA tubes. In building TCR beta libraries, iRepertoire HTBI primers were used together with Arm-PCR of CDR3 regions. MiXCR was run by TCRdb on the multiplex PCR reads, yielding one entry per CDR3 protein. The table records under 700,000 distinct CDR3 sequences, about 16% of them present only once. The same specimen was also included in a second study, on T cells in Graves' hyperthyroidism and ophthalmopathy. That study reports: Graves' hyperthyroidism is called stable when ophthalmopathy does not progress within 18 months. Most thyroid-expanded clonotypes above 0.001 were also found in blood.

The chain combines TRBV27 with TRBJ2-2; D possibly corresponds to TRBD1 (5 bases). Sequences were derived from peripheral blood mononuclear cells (PBMCs), sampled at new diagnosis, from a patient treated with antithyroid drugs. The sequence was collected from a woman aged 35-65 years with Graves disease. The DNA of the CDR3 is TGCGCCAGCAGTTTTTTCCCATCCAGGGTTGACACCGGGGAGCTGTTTTTT. Translating gives CASSFFPSRVDTGELFF.